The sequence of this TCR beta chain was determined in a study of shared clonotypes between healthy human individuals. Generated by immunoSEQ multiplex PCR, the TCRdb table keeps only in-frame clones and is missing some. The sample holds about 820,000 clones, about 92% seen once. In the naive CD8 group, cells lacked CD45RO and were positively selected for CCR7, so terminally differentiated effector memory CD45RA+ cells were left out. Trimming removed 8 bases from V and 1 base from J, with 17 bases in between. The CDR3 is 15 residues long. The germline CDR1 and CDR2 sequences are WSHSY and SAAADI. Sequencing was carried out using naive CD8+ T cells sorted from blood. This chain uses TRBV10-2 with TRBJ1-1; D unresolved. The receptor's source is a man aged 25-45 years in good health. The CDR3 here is CASSQVARPNTEAFF. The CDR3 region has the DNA TGCGCCAGCTCTCAGGTGGCTAGGCCGAACACTGAAGCTTTCTTT.